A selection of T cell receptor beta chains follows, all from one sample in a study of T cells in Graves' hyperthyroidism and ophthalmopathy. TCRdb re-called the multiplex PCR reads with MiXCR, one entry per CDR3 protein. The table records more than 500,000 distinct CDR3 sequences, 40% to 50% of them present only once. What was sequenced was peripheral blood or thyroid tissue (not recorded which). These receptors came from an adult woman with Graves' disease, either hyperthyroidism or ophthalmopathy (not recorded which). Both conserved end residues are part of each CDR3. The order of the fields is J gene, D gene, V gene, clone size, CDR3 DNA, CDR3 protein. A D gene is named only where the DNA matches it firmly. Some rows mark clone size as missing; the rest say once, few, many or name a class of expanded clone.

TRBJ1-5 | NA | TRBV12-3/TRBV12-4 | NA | TGTGCCTCCCGAGCGGGTCAGCCCCAGCATTTT | CASRAGQPQHF
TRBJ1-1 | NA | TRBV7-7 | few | TGTGCTAGCGGGAGGGATTTGAACACTGAAGCTTTCTTT | CASGRDLNTEAFF
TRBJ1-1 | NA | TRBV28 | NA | TGTGCCAGCAGTTTATGGGAGCGAGGGGAAGCTTTCTTT | CASSLWERGEAFF
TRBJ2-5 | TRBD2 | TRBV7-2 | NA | TGTGCCAGCAGCTTCAGAAGACTAGCGGAGACCCAAGAGACCCAGTACTTC | CASSFRRLAETQETQYF
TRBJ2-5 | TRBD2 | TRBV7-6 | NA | TGTGCCAGCAGCCCCCTAGGCGGGAGCTACCAAGAGACCCAGTACTTC | CASSPLGGSYQETQYF
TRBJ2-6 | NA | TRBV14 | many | TGTGCCAGCAGCCAAGTAATTGGGACGTTTCAGGCGGGGGCCAACGTCCTGACTTTC | CASSQVIGTFQAGANVLTF
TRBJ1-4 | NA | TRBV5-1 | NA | TGCGCCAGCAGCTTGGACAAAGGAGAAAAACTGTTTTTT | CASSLDKGEKLFF
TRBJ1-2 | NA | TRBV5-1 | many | TGCGCCAGCAGCCCTGACAGGTCCCCTAGTGGCTACACCTTC | CASSPDRSPSGYTF
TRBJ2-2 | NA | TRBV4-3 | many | TGCGCCAGCAGCCAAGTGGGACAAAGGGCCGGGGAGCTGTTTTTT | CASSQVGQRAGELFF
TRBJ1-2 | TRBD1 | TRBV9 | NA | TGTGCCAGCAGCCCAACGGGACAGGGGGCGGACTATGGCTACACCTTC | CASSPTGQGADYGYTF
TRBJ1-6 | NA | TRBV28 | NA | TGTGCCAGCAGTTCAGTGGTGGGGCCCCGTTCACCCCTCCACTTT | CASSSVVGPRSPLHF
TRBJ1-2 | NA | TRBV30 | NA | TGTGCCTGGAGTGGGGGCTACCTCTGGGGCTACACCTTC | CAWSGGYLWGYTF
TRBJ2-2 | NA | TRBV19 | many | TGTGCCAGTAGTTCCATCAGAGAGGGCCTATGGACCGGGGAGCTGTTTTTT | CASSSIREGLWTGELFF
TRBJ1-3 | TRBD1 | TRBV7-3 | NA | TGTGCCAGCAGCTTGGGGACAGATTCCACCATATATTTT | CASSLGTDSTIYF
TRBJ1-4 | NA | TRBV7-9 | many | TGTGCCAGCAGCTTACAACAGACTAATGAAAAACTGTTTTTT | CASSLQQTNEKLFF
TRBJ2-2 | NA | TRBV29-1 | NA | TGCAGCGTTCGCGACACCGGGGAGCTGTTTTTT | CSVRDTGELFF
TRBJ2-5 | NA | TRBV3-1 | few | TGTGCCAGCAGCCTAAACGCGGGCCGAGAGACCCAGTACTTC | CASSLNAGRETQYF
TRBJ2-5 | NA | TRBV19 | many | TGTGCCAGTAGTATAGGTCGCCTGCTGACAGAGACCCAGTACTTC | CASSIGRLLTETQYF
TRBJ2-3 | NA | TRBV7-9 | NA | TGTGCCAGCAGCTTAGTCGGCGCCGGGAGTGCCCGGGATACGCAGTATTTT | CASSLVGAGSARDTQYF
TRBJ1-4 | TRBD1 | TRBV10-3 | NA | TGTGCCTCCCGGGACAGGGTAGATGAAAAACTGTTTTTT | CASRDRVDEKLFF
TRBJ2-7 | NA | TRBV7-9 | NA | TGTGCCAGCAGCTCTCAGGGAAGCGAGCAGTACTTC | CASSSQGSEQYF
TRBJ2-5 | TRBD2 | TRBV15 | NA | TGTGCCACCGGCAACTTAGCGGGGGGGGAAGAGACCCAGTACTTC | CATGNLAGGEETQYF
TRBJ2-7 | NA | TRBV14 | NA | TGTGCCAGCTCACCAAGACTAGGAGCGAACTACGAGCAGTACTTC | CASSPRLGANYEQYF
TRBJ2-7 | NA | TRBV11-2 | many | TGTGCCAGCAGCTTAGCACCATTCTACGAGCAGTACTTC | CASSLAPFYEQYF
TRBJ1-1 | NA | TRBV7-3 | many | TGTGCCAGCAGCTCTCGGGTGAACACTGAAGCTTTCTTT | CASSSRVNTEAFF
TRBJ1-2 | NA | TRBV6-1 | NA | TGTGCCAGCAGTGAATTTGGCAGCTATGGCTACACCTTC | CASSEFGSYGYTF
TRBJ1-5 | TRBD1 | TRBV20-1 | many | TGCAGTGCTCATTACACGGACAGGATCAATCAGCCCCAGCATTTT | CSAHYTDRINQPQHF
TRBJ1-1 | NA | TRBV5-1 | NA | TGCGCCAGCAGCTTGGTTGGGGGGCCGGACACTGAAGCTTTCTTT | CASSLVGGPDTEAFF
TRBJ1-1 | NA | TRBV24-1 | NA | TGTGCTACCAGTATGGCACCTGGGGACACTGAAGCTTTCTTT | CATSMAPGDTEAFF
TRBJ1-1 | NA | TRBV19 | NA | TGTGCCAGTAGCCCTTCACTCGGCAGGAACACTGAAGCTTTCTTT | CASSPSLGRNTEAFF
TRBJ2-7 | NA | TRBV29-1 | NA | TGCAGCGTTGGGGGACTCCCTCGACAGGAGCAGTACTTC | CSVGGLPRQEQYF
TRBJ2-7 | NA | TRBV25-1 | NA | TGTGCCAGCAGTTGGGGTTTCGCGGCGAGATCCTACGAGCAGTACTTC | CASSWGFAARSYEQYF
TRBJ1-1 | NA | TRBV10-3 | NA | TGTGCCATCAGCGCACGAGGGGGGACTGAAGCTTTCTTT | CAISARGGTEAFF
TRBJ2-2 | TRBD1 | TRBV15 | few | TGTGCCACCAGCACCGGGACAGCGTCGTTGGGGGAGCTGTTTTTT | CATSTGTASLGELFF
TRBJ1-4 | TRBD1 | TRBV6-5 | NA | TGTGCCAGCAGTTCCGGACAGGGGAGAAATGAAAAACTGTTTTTT | CASSSGQGRNEKLFF
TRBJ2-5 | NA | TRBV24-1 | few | TGTGCCACCAGTGCTTCAGGGGGGGTGGAGACCCAGTACTTC | CATSASGGVETQYF
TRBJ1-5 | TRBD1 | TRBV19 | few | TGTGCCAGTAGTGACAGGGGAAGCAATCAGCCCCAGCATTTT | CASSDRGSNQPQHF
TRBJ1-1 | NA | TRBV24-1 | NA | TGTGCCACCAGACTAGGCTCACAGGGAACTGAAGCTTTCTTT | CATRLGSQGTEAFF
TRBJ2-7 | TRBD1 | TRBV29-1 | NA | TGCAGCTTTTCACAGGGGGCCTACGAGCAGTACTTC | CSFSQGAYEQYF
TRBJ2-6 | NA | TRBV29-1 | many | TGCAGCGTTGAAGCCCGTGGTTCGAACTCTGGGGCCAACGTCCTGACTTTC | CSVEARGSNSGANVLTF
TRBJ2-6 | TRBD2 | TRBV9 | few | TGTGCCAGCAGCTCCCGGCGGGACTATGGGGCCAACGTCCTGACTTTC | CASSSRRDYGANVLTF
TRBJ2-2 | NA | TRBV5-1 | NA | TGCGCCAGCAGCTGGACGGGGGAGGTCGGGGAGCTGTTTTTT | CASSWTGEVGELFF
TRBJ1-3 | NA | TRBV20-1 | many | TGCAGTGCTTTAACAACCGGAAACACCATATATTTT | CSALTTGNTIYF
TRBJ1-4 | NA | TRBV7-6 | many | TGTGCCAGCAGGTCGGGTGACCCTAATGAAAAACTGTTTTTT | CASRSGDPNEKLFF
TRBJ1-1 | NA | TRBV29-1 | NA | TGCAGCGTTGAAGGGGGTGGAAGCACTGAAGCTTTCTTT | CSVEGGGSTEAFF
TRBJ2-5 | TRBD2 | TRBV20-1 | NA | TGCAGTGCTAGTGGAATAGTAGCGGGAGTACCAGAGACCCAGTACTTC | CSASGIVAGVPETQYF
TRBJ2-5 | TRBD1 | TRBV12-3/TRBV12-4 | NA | TGTGCCAGCAGTTCGGGGACAGGGGTAAAAGAGTCCCAGTACTTC | CASSSGTGVKESQYF
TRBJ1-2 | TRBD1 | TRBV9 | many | TGTGCCAGCAGCCCTCGGGACAGGGACTATGGCTACACCTTC | CASSPRDRDYGYTF